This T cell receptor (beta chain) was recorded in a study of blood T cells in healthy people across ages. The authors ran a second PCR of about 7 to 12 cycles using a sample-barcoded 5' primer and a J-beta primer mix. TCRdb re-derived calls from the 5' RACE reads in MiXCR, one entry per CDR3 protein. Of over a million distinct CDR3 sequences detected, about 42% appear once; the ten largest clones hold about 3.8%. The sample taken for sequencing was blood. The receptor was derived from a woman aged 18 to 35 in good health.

CDR3 protein: CAISDPGAGGRTDTQYF. CDR3 sequence (DNA): TGTGCCATCAGTGACCCCGGGGCAGGGGGCAGAACAGATACGCAGTATTTT. V is TRBV10-3 and J is TRBJ2-3, with 8 bases identical to TRBD1. This CDR3 is built from 17 residues. Per germline, CDR1 ENHRY and CDR2 SYGVKD. J lost 3 bases, V lost 3 bases, and 11 bases had no gene match.